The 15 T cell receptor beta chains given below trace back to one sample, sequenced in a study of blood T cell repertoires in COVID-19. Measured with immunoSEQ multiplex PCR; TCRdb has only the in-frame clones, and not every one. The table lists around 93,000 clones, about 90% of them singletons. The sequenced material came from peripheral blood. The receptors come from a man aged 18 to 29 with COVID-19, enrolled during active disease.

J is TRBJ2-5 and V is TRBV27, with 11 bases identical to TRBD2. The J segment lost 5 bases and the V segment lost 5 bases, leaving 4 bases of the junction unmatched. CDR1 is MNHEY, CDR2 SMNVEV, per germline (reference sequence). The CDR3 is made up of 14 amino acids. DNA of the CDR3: TGTGCCAGCAGTGTAGCGGGAGGGACGGAGACCCAGTACTTC. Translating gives CASSVAGGTETQYF.

The CDR3 reads CASSTYSSPLSHLSGYTF. In DNA, the CDR3 is TGTGCCAGCAGCACCTACAGCTCTCCTCTATCCCACCTATCCGGCTACACCTTC. V is TRBV7-9 and J is TRBJ1-2; D gene ambiguous. This CDR3 has 18 residues. V gave up 5 bases and J gave up 8 bases, with 30 bases separating them. Germline loops: CDR1 SEHNR, CDR2 FQNEAQ (reference sequence).

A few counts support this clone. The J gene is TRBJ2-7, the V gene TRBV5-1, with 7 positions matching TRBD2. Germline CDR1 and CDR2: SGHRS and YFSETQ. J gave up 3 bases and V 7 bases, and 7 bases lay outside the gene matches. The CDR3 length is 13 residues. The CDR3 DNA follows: TGCGCCAGCCAGAGGGACTACTTCTACGAGCAGTACTTC. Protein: CASQRDYFYEQYF.

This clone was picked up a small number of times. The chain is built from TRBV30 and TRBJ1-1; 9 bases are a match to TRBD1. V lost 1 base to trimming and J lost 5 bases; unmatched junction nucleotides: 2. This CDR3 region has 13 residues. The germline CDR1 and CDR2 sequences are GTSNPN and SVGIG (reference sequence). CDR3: CAWSADRGTEAFF. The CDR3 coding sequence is TGTGCCTGGAGTGCCGACAGGGGGACTGAAGCTTTCTTT.

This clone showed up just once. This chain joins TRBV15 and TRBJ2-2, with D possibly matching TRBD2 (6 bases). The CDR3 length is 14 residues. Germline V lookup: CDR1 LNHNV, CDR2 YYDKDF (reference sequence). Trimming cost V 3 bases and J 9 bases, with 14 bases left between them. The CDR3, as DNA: TGTGCCACCAGCAGCCCGTGGGGGACTCGGGAGCTGTTTTTT. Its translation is CATSSPWGTRELFF.

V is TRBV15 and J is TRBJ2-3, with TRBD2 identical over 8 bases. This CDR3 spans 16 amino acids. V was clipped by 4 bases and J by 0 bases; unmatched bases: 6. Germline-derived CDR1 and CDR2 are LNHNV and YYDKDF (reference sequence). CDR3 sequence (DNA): TGTGCCACCAGCATACCCCGGGGGGGAAGCACAGATACGCAGTATTTT. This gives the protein CATSIPRGGSTDTQYF. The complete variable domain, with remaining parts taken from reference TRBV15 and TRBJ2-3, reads DAMVIQNPRYQVTQFGKPVTLSCSQTLNHNVMYWYQQKSSQAPKLLFHYYDKDFNNEADTPDNFQSRRPNTSFCFLDIRSPGLGDTAMYLCATSIPRGGSTDTQYFGPGTRLTVL.

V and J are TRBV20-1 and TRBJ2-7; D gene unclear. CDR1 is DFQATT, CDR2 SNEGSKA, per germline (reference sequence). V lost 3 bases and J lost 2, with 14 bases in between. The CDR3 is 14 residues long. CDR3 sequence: CSASRLGIPYEQYF. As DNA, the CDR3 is TGCAGTGCTAGTCGACTTGGAATCCCCTACGAGCAGTACTTC.

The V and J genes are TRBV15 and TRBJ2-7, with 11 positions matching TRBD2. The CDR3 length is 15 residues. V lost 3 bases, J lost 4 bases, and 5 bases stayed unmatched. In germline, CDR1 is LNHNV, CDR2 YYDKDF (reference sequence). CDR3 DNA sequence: TGTGCCACCAGCAGCTCCACTAGCGGGAGTTACGAGCAGTACTTC. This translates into CATSSSTSGSYEQYF.

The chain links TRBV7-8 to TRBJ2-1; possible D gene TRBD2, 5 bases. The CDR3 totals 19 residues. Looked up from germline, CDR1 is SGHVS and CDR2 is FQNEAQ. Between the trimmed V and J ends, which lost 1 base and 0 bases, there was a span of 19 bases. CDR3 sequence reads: CASSLGGRSVGSSYNEQFF. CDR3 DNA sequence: TGTGCCAGCAGCTTAGGAGGGCGGAGCGTAGGAAGCTCCTACAATGAGCAGTTCTTC.

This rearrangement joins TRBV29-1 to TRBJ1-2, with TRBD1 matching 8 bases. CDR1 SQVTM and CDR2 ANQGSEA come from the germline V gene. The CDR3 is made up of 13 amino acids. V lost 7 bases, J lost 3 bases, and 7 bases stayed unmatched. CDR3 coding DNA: TGCAGCGCCGAGGACAGGGAGTACTATGGCTACACCTTC. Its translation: CSAEDREYYGYTF.

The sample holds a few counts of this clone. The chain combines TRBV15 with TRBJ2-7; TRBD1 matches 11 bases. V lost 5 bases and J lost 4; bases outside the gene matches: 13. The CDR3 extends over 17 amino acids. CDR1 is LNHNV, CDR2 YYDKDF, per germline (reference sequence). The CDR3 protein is CATSPGQGELGRYEQYF. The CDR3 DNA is TGTGCCACCAGCCCGGGACAGGGGGAATTAGGGCGTTACGAGCAGTACTTC. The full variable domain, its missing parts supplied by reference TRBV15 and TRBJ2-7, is DAMVIQNPRYQVTQFGKPVTLSCSQTLNHNVMYWYQQKSSQAPKLLFHYYDKDFNNEADTPDNFQSRRPNTSFCFLDIRSPGLGDTAMYLCATSPGQGELGRYEQYFGPGTRLTVT.

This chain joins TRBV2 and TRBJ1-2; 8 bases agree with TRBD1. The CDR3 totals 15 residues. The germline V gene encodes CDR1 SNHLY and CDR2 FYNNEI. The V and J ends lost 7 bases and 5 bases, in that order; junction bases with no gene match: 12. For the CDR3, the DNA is TGTGCCAGCACTGAGACGCGGACAGGGACTTATGGCTACACCTTC. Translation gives CASTETRTGTYGYTF.

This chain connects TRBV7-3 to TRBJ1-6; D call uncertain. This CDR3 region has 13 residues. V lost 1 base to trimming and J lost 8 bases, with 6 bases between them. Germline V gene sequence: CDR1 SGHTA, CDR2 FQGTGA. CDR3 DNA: TGTGCCAGCAGCTTAAGGGGAGATTCACCCCTCCACTTT. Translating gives CASSLRGDSPLHF.

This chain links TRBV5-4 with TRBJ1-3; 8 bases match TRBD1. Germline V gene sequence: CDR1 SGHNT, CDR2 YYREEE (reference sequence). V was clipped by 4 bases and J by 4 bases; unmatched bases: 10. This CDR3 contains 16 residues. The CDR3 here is CASSGGDRRSGNTIYF. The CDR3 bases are TGTGCCAGCAGCGGTGGGGACAGGAGATCCGGAAACACCATATATTTT.

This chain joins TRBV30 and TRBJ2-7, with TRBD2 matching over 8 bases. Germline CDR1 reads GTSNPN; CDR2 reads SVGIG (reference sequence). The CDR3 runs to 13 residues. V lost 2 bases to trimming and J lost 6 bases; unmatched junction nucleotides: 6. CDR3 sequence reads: CAWSTTRGGEQYF. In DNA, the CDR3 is TGTGCCTGGAGTACCACCCGGGGGGGCGAGCAGTACTTC.